This TCR beta chain was recovered during a study of identical twins. A single record per CDR3 protein comes from TCRdb applying MiXCR to the 5' RACE reads. The data hold about 790,000 distinct CDR3 sequences, with roughly 20% observed a single time. The V end was cut by 10 bases, the J end by 0 bases, with 13 bases between. Per the germline V gene, CDR1 is ENHRY and CDR2 is SYGVKD. This CDR3 comprises 13 residues. The same data also went into a second study, on T cells expressing NK-cell markers. That source notes: Dominant NKG2C+ clonotypes made up roughly 1.0-7.0% of CD8+ T cells in roughly 6 donors.

Sample: PBMCs. The TCR comes from a woman between 18 and 29 years old in good health. The chain joins TRBV10-3 to TRBJ2-7, with D uncertain. The CDR3 spells CATQAVSSYEQYF. The CDR3 nucleotides read TGTGCCACCCAGGCGGTTTCCTCCTACGAGCAGTACTTC.